This TCR beta chain is from a study of shared clonotypes between healthy human individuals. Here immunoSEQ multiplex PCR was the method, and the copy in TCRdb shows in-frame clones only, minus some. The table includes about 2.1 million clones, 93% detected once. There are 14 residues in the CDR3. Germline V CDR1 and CDR2: LNHNV, YYDKDF (reference sequence). Deletions cut 5 bases from V and 0 bases from J, with 11 bases between. Naive CD8 populations comprised CD45RO-negative cells positively selected for CCR7, excluding terminally differentiated effector memory CD45RA+ cells. The chain links TRBV15 to TRBJ2-7; D may be TRBD2 (5 bases). The sequence derives from a man aged 18 to 35 in good health. Some clones in this sample may be carry-over from other donors' samples. Sequenced: naive CD8+ T cells from PBMCs. CDR3 DNA sequence: TGTGCCACCAGCGAAACCCGGGGCTCCTACGAGCAGTACTTC. It translates to CATSETRGSYEQYF. Full variable domain (rest looked up from reference TRBV15 and TRBJ2-7): DAMVIQNPRYQVTQFGKPVTLSCSQTLNHNVMYWYQQKSSQAPKLLFHYYDKDFNNEADTPDNFQSRRPNTSFCFLDIRSPGLGDTAMYLCATSETRGSYEQYFGPGTRLTVT.